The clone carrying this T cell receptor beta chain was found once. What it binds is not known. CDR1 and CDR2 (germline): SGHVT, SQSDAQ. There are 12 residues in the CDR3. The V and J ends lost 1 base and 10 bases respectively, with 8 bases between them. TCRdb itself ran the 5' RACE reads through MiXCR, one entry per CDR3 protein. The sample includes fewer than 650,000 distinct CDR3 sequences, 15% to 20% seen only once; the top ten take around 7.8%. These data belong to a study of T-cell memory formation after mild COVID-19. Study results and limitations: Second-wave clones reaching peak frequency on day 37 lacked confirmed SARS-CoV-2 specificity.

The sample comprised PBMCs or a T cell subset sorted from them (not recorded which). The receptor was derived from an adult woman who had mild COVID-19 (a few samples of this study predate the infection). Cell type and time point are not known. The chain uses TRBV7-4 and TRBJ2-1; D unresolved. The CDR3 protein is CASSLGSKEQFF. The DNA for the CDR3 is TGTGCCAGCAGCTTAGGCTCAAAAGAGCAGTTCTTC.